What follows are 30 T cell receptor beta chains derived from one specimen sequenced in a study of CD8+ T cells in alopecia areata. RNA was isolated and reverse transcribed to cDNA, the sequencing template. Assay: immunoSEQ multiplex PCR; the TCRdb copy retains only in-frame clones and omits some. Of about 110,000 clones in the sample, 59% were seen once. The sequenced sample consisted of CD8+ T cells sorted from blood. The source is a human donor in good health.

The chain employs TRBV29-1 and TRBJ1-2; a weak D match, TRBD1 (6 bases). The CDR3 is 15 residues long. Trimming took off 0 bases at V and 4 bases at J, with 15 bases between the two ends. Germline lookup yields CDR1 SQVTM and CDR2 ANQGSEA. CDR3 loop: CSVEDGGKTGYGYTF. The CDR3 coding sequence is TGCAGCGTTGAAGACGGGGGGAAGACAGGCTATGGCTACACCTTC.

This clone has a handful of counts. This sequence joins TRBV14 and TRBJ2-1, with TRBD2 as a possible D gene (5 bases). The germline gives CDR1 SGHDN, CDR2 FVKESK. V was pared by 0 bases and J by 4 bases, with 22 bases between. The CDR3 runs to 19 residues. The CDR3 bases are TGTGCCAGCAGCCAAGACGGACTGGTCGGGCCCCGATCATACAATGAGCAGTTCTTC. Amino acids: CASSQDGLVGPRSYNEQFF.

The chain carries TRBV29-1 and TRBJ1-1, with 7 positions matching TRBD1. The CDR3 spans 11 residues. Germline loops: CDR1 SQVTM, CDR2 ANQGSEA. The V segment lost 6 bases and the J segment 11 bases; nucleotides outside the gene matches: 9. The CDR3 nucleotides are TGCAGCGTCCCAAACAGGGGACGGGCTTTCTTT. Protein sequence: CSVPNRGRAFF. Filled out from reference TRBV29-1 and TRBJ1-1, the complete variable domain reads SAVISQKPSRDICQRGTSLTIQCQVDSQVTMMFWYRQQPGQSLTLIATANQGSEATYESGFVIDKFPISRPNLTFSTLTVSNMSPEDSSIYLCSVPNRGRAFFGQGTRLTVV.

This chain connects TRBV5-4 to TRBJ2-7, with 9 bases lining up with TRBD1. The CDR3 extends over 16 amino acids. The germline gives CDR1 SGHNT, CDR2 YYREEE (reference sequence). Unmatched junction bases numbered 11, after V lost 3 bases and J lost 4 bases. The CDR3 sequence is CASSSTSGQGRYEQYF. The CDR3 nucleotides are TGTGCCAGCAGCTCAACGTCGGGACAGGGTCGGTACGAGCAGTACTTC.

The CDR3 coding sequence is TGTGCCAGCAGCCAGGTTGACAGGGGCCTCGTTAGTTCACCCCTCCACTTT. Translated, it gives CASSQVDRGLVSSPLHF. This sequence joins TRBV4-2 and TRBJ1-6; 8 nucleotides agree with TRBD1. Unmatched junction bases numbered 13, after V lost 3 bases and J lost 9 bases. Germline-derived CDR1 and CDR2 are LGHNA and YNFKEQ. The CDR3 length is 17 residues.

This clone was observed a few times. The CDR3 DNA reads as TGTGCCAGCAGCTTATGGCCGGGGTTACCTCCCACTGGGGCCAACGTCCTGACTTTC. Encoded protein: CASSLWPGLPPTGANVLTF. This chain uses TRBV13 with TRBJ2-6; tentative D call: TRBD2 (5 bases). Germline V lookup: CDR1 PRHDT, CDR2 FYEKMQ (reference sequence). This CDR3 is built from 19 residues. Trimming stripped 2 bases from V and 2 bases from J, with 19 bases between.

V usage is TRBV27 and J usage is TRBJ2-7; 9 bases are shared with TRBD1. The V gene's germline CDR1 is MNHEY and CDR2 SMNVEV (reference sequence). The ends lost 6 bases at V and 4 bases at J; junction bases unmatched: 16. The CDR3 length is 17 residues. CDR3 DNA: TGTGCCAGCAGCCCGTCAACCGGGACAGGGCTTTATTACGAGCAGTACTTC. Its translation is CASSPSTGTGLYYEQYF.

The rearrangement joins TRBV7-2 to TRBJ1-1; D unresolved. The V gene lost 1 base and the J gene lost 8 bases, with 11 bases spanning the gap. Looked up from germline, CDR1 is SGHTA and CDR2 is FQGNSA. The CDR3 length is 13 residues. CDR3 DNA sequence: TGTGCCAGCAGCTTAGGGACGTATGGCGAAGCTTTCTTT. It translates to CASSLGTYGEAFF.

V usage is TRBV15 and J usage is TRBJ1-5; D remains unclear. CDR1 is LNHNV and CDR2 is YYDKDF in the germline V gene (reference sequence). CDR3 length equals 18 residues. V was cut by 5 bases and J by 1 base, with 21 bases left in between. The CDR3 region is CATSPIGLVHTSNQPQHF. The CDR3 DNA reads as TGTGCCACCAGCCCGATCGGTTTGGTACACACAAGCAATCAGCCCCAGCATTTT. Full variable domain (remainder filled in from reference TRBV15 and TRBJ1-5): DAMVIQNPRYQVTQFGKPVTLSCSQTLNHNVMYWYQQKSSQAPKLLFHYYDKDFNNEADTPDNFQSRRPNTSFCFLDIRSPGLGDTAMYLCATSPIGLVHTSNQPQHFGDGTRLSIL.

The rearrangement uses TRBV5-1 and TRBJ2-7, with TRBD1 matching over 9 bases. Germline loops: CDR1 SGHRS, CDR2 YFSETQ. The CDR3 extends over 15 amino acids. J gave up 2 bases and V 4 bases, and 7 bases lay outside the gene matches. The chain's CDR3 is CASSPGQGGTYEQYF. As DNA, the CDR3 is TGCGCCAGCAGCCCGGGACAGGGAGGGACCTACGAGCAGTACTTC.

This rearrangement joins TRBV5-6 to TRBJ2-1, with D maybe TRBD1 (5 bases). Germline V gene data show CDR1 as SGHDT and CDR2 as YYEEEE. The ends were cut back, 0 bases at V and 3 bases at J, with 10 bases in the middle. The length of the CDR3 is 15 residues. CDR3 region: CASSLVQGYYNEQFF. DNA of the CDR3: TGTGCCAGCAGCTTGGTGCAGGGCTACTACAATGAGCAGTTCTTC.

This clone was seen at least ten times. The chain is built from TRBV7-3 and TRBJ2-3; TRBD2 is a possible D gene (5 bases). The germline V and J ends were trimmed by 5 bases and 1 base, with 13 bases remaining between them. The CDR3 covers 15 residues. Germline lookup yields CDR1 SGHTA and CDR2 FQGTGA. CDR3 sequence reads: CASSPGISRTDTQYF. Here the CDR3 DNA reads TGTGCCAGCAGCCCCGGGATTTCCCGCACAGATACGCAGTATTTT.

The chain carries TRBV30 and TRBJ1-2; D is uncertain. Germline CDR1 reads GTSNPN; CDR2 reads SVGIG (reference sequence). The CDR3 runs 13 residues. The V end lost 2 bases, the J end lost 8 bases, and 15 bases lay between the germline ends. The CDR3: CAWSQARAGGYTF. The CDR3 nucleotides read TGTGCCTGGAGTCAGGCCCGGGCTGGGGGCTACACCTTC.

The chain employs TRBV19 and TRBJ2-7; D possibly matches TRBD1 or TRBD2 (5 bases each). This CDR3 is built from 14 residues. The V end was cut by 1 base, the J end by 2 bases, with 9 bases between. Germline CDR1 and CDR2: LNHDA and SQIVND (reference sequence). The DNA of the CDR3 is TGTGCCAGTAGTATAGCGGGGCGTACCTACGAGCAGTACTTC. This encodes CASSIAGRTYEQYF. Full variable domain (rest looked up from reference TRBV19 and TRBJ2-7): DGGITQSPKYLFRKEGQNVTLSCEQNLNHDAMYWYRQDPGQGLRLIYYSQIVNDFQKGDIAEGYSVSREKKESFPLTVTSAQKNPTAFYLCASSIAGRTYEQYFGPGTRLTVT.

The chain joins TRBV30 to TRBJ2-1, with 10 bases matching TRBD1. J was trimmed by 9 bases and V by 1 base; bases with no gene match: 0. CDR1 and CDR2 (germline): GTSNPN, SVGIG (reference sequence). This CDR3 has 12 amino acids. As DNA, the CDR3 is TGTGCCTGGAGTGGACAGGGGGCTGAGCAGTTCTTC. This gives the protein CAWSGQGAEQFF.

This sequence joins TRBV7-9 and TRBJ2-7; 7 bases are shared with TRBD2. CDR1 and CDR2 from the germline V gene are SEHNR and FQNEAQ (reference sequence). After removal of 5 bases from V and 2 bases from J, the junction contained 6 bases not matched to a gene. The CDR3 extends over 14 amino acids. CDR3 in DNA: TGTGCCAGCAGCCGCCGGGACTATACCTACGAGCAGTACTTC. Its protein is CASSRRDYTYEQYF.

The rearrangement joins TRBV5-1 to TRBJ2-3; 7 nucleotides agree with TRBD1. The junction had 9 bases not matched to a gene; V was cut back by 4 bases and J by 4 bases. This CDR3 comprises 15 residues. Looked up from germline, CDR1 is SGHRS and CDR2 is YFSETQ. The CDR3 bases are TGCGCCAGCAGCAACTCCGCGACAGGGTCAGATACGCAGTATTTT. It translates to CASSNSATGSDTQYF.

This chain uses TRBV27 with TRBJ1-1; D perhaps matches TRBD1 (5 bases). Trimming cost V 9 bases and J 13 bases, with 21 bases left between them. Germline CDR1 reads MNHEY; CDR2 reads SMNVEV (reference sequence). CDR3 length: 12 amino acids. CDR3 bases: TGTGCCAGTTACCCCACAGTGGGGGGGGTTTTCTTT. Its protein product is CASYPTVGGVFF.

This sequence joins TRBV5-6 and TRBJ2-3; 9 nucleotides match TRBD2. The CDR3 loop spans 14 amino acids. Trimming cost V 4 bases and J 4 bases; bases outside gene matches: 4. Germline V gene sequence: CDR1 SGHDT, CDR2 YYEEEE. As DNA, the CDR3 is TGTGCCAGCAGCCCGGGACTAGCTCCAGATACGCAGTATTTT. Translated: CASSPGLAPDTQYF.

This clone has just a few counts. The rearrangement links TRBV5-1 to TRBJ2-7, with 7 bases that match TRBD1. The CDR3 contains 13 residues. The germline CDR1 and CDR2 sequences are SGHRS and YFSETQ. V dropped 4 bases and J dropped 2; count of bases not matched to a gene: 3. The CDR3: CASSTGTAYEQYF. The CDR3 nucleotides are TGCGCCAGCAGCACGGGGACAGCCTACGAGCAGTACTTC. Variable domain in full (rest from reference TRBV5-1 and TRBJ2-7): KAGVTQTPRYLIKTRGQQVTLSCSPISGHRSVSWYQQTPGQGLQFLFEYFSETQRNKGNFPGRFSGRQFSNSRSEMNVSTLELGDSALYLCASSTGTAYEQYFGPGTRLTVT.

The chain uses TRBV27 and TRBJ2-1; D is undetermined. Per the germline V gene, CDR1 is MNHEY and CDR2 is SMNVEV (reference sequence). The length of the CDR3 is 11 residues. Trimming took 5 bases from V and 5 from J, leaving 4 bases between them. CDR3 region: CASSLNNEQFF. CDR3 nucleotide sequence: TGTGCCAGCAGTCTCAACAATGAGCAGTTCTTC.

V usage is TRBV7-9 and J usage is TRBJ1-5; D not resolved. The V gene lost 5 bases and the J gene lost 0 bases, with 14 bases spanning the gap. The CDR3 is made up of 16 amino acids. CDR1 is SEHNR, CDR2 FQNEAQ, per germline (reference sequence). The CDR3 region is CASSPGDGNSNQPQHF. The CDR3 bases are TGTGCCAGCAGCCCCGGAGACGGAAATAGCAATCAGCCCCAGCATTTT.

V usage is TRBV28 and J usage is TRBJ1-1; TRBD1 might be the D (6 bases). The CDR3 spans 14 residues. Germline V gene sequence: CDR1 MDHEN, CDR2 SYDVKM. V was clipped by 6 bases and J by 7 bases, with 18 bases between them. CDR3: CASSPVWRGIEAFF. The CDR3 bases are TGTGCCAGCAGCCCTGTTTGGAGGGGGATTGAAGCTTTCTTT.

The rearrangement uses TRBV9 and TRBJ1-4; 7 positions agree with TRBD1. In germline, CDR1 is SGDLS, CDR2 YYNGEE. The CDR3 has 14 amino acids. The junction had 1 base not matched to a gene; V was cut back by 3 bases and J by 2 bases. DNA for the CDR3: TGTGCCAGCAGCGAGACAGGGACTAATGAAAAACTGTTTTTT. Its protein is CASSETGTNEKLFF.

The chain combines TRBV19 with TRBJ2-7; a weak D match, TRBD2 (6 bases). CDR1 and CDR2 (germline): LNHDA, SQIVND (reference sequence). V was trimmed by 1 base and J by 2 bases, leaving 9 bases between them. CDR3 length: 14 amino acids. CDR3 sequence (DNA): TGTGCCAGTAGTATAGGAGGAGGGCCCTACGAGCAGTACTTC. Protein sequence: CASSIGGGPYEQYF.

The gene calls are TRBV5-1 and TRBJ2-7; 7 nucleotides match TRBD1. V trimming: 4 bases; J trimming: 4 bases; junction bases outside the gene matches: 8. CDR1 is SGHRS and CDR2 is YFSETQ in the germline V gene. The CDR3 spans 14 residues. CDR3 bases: TGCGCCAGCAGCACTCGGACAGGATGGTACGAGCAGTACTTC. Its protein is CASSTRTGWYEQYF.

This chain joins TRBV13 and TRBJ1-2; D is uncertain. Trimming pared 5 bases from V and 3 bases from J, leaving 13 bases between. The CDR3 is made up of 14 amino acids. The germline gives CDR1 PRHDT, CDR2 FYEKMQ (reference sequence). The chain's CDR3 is CASSPGRADYGYTF. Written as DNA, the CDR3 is TGTGCCAGCAGCCCGGGGAGGGCCGACTATGGCTACACCTTC. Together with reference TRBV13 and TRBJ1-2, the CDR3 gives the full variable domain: AAGVIQSPRHLIKEKRETATLKCYPIPRHDTVYWYQQGPGQDPQFLISFYEKMQSDKGSIPDRFSAQQFSDYHSELNMSSLELGDSALYFCASSPGRADYGYTFGSGTRLTVV.

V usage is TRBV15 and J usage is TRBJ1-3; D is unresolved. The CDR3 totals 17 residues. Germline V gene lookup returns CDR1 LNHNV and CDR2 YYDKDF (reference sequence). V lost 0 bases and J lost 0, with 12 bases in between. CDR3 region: CATSRDVPLSSGNTIYF. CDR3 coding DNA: TGTGCCACCAGCAGAGATGTCCCCTTGAGCTCTGGAAACACCATATATTTT. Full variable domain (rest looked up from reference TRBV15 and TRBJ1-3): DAMVIQNPRYQVTQFGKPVTLSCSQTLNHNVMYWYQQKSSQAPKLLFHYYDKDFNNEADTPDNFQSRRPNTSFCFLDIRSPGLGDTAMYLCATSRDVPLSSGNTIYFGEGSWLTVV.

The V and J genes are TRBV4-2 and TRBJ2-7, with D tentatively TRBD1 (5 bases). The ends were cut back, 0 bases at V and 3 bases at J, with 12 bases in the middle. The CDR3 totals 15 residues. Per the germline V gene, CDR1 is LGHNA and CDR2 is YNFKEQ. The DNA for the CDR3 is TGTGCCAGCAGCCAAGAAGGAACAGGAGTCTACGAGCAGTACTTC. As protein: CASSQEGTGVYEQYF.

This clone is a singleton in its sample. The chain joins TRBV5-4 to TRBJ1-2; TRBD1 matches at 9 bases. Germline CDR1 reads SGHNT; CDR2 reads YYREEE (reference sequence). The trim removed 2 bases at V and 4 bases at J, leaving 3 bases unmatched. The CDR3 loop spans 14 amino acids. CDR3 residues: CASSFRDRVYGYTF. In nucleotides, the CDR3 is TGTGCCAGCAGCTTCCGGGACAGGGTCTATGGCTACACCTTC. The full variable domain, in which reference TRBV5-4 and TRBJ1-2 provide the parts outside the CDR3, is ETGVTQSPTHLIKTRGQQVTLRCSSQSGHNTVSWYQQALGQGPQFIFQYYREEENGRGNFPPRFSGLQFPNYSSELNVNALELDDSALYLCASSFRDRVYGYTFGSGTRLTVV.